The present T cell receptor beta chain was sequenced within a study of T cell repertoires in cytomegalovirus infection. In the study overall: Recently identified HLA-C-restricted CMV epitopes and well-studied HLA-B-restricted CMV epitopes were used by the study. It was the public TCR beta signatures that indicated both CMV infection and matching HLA type.

This clonotype was picked up a small number of times. Its antigen is as yet unknown. The germline CDR1 and CDR2 sequences are SGHTA and FQGNSA. This CDR3 is 14 amino acids long. V was clipped by 3 bases and J by 1 base, with 9 bases between them. Each CDR3 protein gets one entry after TCRdb re-called the reads with MiXCR. The sample yields under 200,000 distinct CDR3 sequences, approximately 21% seen once. Sequences were derived from CD8+ T cells from cultured PBMCs, sampled from culture after CMV antigen stimulation. The receptor's source is a human donor in good health (CMV status not recorded). Some clones in this sample may be carry-over from other donors' samples. The chain has TRBV7-2 and TRBJ1-1; D is perhaps TRBD1 (5 bases). The DNA of the CDR3 is TGTGCCAGCAGCTTGGGACTACAGAACACTGAAGCTTTCTTT. The encoded protein is CASSLGLQNTEAFF.